These 7 T cell receptor beta chains were all obtained from the same sample, sequenced in a study of Ad26.COV2.S vaccination and SARS-CoV-2 variants (dated by TCRdb to about 2021). Preparation of the library involved the immunoSEQ multiplex PCR assay. TCRdb holds this immuneACCESS table with in-frame rearrangements only. Some clones are missing; in checked studies, unresolved V genes explain under half, and the rest has no known cause. For this sample there are about 350,000 clones; 86% appear just once. The ten largest make up over 8.5% of the sample. The treatment or condition label, read with the paper, signifies: 15 to 20 received Ad26.COV2.S at low or high dose, single or two shots; about five received placebo; per-sample allocation not given. Repertoires of vaccine and placebo recipients were sequenced from samples taken on day 63 after the first injection. The sequencing here drew on peripheral blood, taken in a trial of Ad26.COV2.S vaccine versus placebo. Every receptor here comes from a person between 18 and 60 years old who received the Ad26.COV2.S COVID-19 vaccine or a placebo.

J is TRBJ2-1 and V is TRBV6-5; D could derive from TRBD1 or TRBD2 (7 bases each). Germline V gene data show CDR1 as MNHEY and CDR2 as SVGAGI. The CDR3 covers 14 residues. V was shortened by 5 bases and J by 4 bases, with 12 bases between the two germline ends. This chain's CDR3 is CASSQRDRYNEQFF. The CDR3 nucleotides are TGTGCCAGCAGTCAGCGGGACAGATACAATGAGCAGTTCTTC.

This clone appeared a few times. The CDR3 region has the DNA TGTGCCAGCAGCTCGGACATCCCGGCGGACACTGAAGCTTTCTTT. It is translated as CASSSDIPADTEAFF. This chain joins TRBV6-5 and TRBJ1-1; TRBD1 is a possible D gene (5 bases). CDR1 and CDR2 (germline): MNHEY, SVGAGI. Trimming took 6 bases from V and 3 from J, leaving 17 bases between them. The CDR3 runs to 15 residues.

V and J are TRBV4-2 and TRBJ2-1, with 8 bases lining up with TRBD1. In germline, CDR1 is LGHNA, CDR2 YNFKEQ. The CDR3 is 16 amino acids. The J segment lost 7 bases and the V segment lost 3 bases, leaving 11 bases of the junction unmatched. CDR3 DNA: TGTGCCAGCAGCCATCTCGGACAGGGTGTTATAAATGAGCAGTTCTTC. Translated, it gives CASSHLGQGVINEQFF.

This clone showed up just once. The V call is TRBV24-1, the J call TRBJ1-1; D gene uncertain. Trimming shortened V by 1 base and J by 9 bases, and 8 bases separated the two germline ends. The CDR3 spans 12 residues. Germline values: CDR1 KGHDR, CDR2 SFDVKD. The CDR3 nucleotides read TGTGCCACCAGTGATTTCAACAGACAAGCTTTCTTT. Protein product: CATSDFNRQAFF.

This clone was found a few times. The chain carries TRBV19 and TRBJ2-1; possible D gene TRBD2, 5 bases. This CDR3 is built from 18 residues. Trimming left V 3 bases short and J 0 bases short, with 18 bases between. Germline lookup yields CDR1 LNHDA and CDR2 SQIVND (reference sequence). The CDR3 coding sequence is TGTGCCAGTAGTATCCCCCCTTTGGGAGATAGCTCCTACAATGAGCAGTTCTTC. Translated, it gives CASSIPPLGDSSYNEQFF.

This chain joins TRBV5-6 and TRBJ1-5, with D perhaps TRBD1 (5 bases). CDR3 length: 14 residues. The germline V gene has CDR1 SGHDT and CDR2 YYEEEE. Trimming pared 0 bases from V and 6 bases from J, leaving 10 bases between. The CDR3 protein is CASSLGGEGQPQHF. The CDR3 DNA follows: TGTGCCAGCAGCTTGGGAGGGGAAGGTCAGCCCCAGCATTTT.

This chain links TRBV3-1 (or the pseudogene TRBV3-2) with TRBJ1-5; D is undetermined. Between the trimmed V and J ends, which lost 4 bases and 1 base, there was a span of 11 bases. The germline gives CDR1 LGHDT, CDR2 YNNKEL (reference sequence). The CDR3 loop spans 15 amino acids. The CDR3 nucleotides read TGTGCCAGCAGCCGCGAGGAGAGGAGCAATCAGCCCCAGCATTTT. It encodes CASSREERSNQPQHF.